The T cell receptor beta chain described here comes from a study of graft-versus-host responses after intestinal transplantation. The wider study: Each recipient received anti-thymocyte globulin induction, then tacrolimus and steroids for approximately 3 years. Study findings and constraints: Recipient marrow showed GvH clones, some seen first in ileum or blood. Early post-transplant falls in HvG clones accompanied the peak levels of circulating GvH clones.

After the reaction, proliferating CFSE-low CD3+CD4+ and CD3+CD8+ responders were sorted. This clone was seen only a few times. V lost 0 bases, J lost 7 bases, and 12 bases stayed unmatched. The CDR3 covers 18 residues. CDR1 SGHRS and CDR2 YFSETQ come from the germline V gene. Here immunoSEQ multiplex PCR was the method, and the copy in TCRdb shows in-frame clones only, minus some. The sample consists of approximately 18,000 clones, approximately 39% of them appearing once. The receptor's source is a human patient who was an organ donor for intestinal transplantation. The input for sequencing was alloreactive CD4+ T cells from a mixed lymphocyte reaction culture, taken before transplantation. Noted subset: CFSE-low proliferating T cells sorted from roughly six-day pre-transplant mixed lymphocyte reaction (GvH or HvG direction). This chain joins TRBV5-1 and TRBJ2-1, with 11 nucleotides matching TRBD2. In DNA, the CDR3 is TGCGCCAGCAGCTTGGCCATGGGGTCTAGCGGGAGGCGGAATGAGCAGTTCTTC. Protein sequence: CASSLAMGSSGRRNEQFF.